One T cell receptor beta chain is described in this entry. Its antigen remains unknown. CDR1 and CDR2 (germline): SGHRS, YFSETQ. After removal of 0 bases from V and 5 bases from J, the junction contained 5 bases not matched to a gene. The CDR3 totals 15 residues. The sample originates from a study of HIV-infected patients and healthy controls. Overall study findings and caveats: Significantly higher mean Gini indices appeared in HIV-infected repertoires, possibly reflecting oligoclonality. Comparisons were complicated because patients and controls had unequal numbers of distinct sequences.

Around 530 ng RNA was reverse transcribed with alpha and beta constant-region primers. Alpha and beta chain libraries were made separately by chain-specific third strand synthesis with multiplexing indices. A single primer pair per chain amplified all rearrangements, with per-molecule barcodes. Ligation attached cDNA to a 5' RACE adapter that carried a random hexamer and SP2 site. Using its own MiXCR run on the 5' RACE reads, TCRdb lists one record per CDR3 protein. Of roughly 10,000 distinct CDR3 sequences listed, about 8.8% are singletons. Whole blood was used without fractionation, so all unsorted peripheral T cells were included.

The TCR sequence derives from an adult with HIV infection. The donor label of this sample is uncertain. V usage is TRBV5-1 and J usage is TRBJ2-7, with 10 bases lining up with TRBD1. The sample in question was blood, obtained before antiretroviral therapy. CDR3 sequence: CASSLARDRGDEQYF. The CDR3 DNA sequence: TGCGCCAGCAGCTTGGCCCGGGACAGGGGCGACGAGCAGTACTTC. The variable domain in full, completed from reference TRBV5-1 and TRBJ2-7, reads KAGVTQTPRYLIKTRGQQVTLSCSPISGHRSVSWYQQTPGQGLQFLFEYFSETQRNKGNFPGRFSGRQFSNSRSEMNVSTLELGDSALYLCASSLARDRGDEQYFGPGTRLTVT.